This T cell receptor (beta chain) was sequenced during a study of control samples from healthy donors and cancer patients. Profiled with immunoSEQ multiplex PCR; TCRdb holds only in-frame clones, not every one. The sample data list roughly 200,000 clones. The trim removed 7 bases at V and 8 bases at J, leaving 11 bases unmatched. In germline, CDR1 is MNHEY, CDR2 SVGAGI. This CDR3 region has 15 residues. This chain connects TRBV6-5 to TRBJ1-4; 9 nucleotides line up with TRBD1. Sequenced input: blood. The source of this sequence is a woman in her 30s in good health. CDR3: CASTRRGQGGEKLFF. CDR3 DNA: TGTGCCAGCACTCGGAGGGGACAGGGAGGGGAAAAACTGTTTTTT.